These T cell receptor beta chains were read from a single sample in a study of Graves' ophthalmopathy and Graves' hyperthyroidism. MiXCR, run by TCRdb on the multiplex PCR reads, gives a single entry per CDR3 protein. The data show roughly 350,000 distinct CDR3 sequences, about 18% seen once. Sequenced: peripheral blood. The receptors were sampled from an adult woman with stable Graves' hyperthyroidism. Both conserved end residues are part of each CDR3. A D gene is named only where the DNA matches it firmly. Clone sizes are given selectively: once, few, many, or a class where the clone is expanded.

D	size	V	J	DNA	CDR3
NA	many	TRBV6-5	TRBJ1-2	TGTGCCAGCAGTTACTCCGCCAGGCAGGTCCGCAACTATGGCTACACCTTC	CASSYSARQVRNYGYTF
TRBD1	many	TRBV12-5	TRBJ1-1	TGTGCTAGTGGTTTGTACACAGGGGGCATCACTGAAGCTTTCTTT	CASGLYTGGITEAFF
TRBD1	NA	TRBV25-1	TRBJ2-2	TGTGCCAGCAGTGGGGGACAGGCGGATTTTTCCGGGGAGCTGTTTTTT	CASSGGQADFSGELFF
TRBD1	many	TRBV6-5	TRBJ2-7	TGTGCCAGCAGACTACAGGGGGATCAAGGGGAGCAGTACTTC	CASRLQGDQGEQYF
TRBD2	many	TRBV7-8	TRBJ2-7	TGTGCCAGCAGCTTAGCGCCTAGCGGGGGGCTATCCTACGAGCAGTACTTC	CASSLAPSGGLSYEQYF
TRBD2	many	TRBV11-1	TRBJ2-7	TGTGCCAGCAGCTTGGGACTAGCGGGAGGTCTAACCTACGAGCAGTACTTC	CASSLGLAGGLTYEQYF
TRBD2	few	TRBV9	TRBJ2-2	TGTGCCAGCAGCGTCGGGACTAGCGGGGACACCGGGGAGCTGTTTTTT	CASSVGTSGDTGELFF
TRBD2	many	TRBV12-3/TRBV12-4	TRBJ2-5	TGTGCCAGCAGTCCGCGGACTAGCGGGGAGACCCAGTACTTC	CASSPRTSGETQYF
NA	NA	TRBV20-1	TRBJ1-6	TGCAGTGCTCCCGGGACTCCGGATTCACCCCTCCACTTT	CSAPGTPDSPLHF
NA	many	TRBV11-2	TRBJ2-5	TGTGCCAGCAGCTTAGAACGCGGTGGGCAGGAGACCCAGTACTTC	CASSLERGGQETQYF
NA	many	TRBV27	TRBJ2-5	TGTGCCAGCAGTCCCCTGGGACATCAAGAGACCCAGTACTTC	CASSPLGHQETQYF
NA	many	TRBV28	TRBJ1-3	TGTGCCAGCAGTTTGGTTGACGGGAACACCATATATTTT	CASSLVDGNTIYF
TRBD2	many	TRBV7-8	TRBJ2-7	TGTGCCAGCAGCTTAGCAACTAGCGGGAGCTACGAGCAGTACTTC	CASSLATSGSYEQYF
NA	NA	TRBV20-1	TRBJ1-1	TGCAGTGCTAGACCCGTCGGGAACACTGATGCTTTCTTT	CSARPVGNTDAFF
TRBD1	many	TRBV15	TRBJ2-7	TGTGCCACCAGCCCCACCGGGACAGGGTTCGACGAGCAGTACTTC	CATSPTGTGFDEQYF
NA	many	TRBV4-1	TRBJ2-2	TGCGCCAGCAGGAGAGTAGCCGAATCGAACACCGGGGAGCTGTTTTTT	CASRRVAESNTGELFF
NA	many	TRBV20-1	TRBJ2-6	TGCAGTGCTAGAGATAGTCAACTACTCTCTGGGGCCAACGTCCTGACTTTC	CSARDSQLLSGANVLTF
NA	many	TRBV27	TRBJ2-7	TGTGCCAGTCGACGCTCCGAGGGCAACGAGCAGTACTTC	CASRRSEGNEQYF
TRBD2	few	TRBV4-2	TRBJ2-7	TGTGCCAGCAGCCATAGTGACCCGGGACAGGGCCTACTAGCGGGAGACGACGAGCAGTACTTC	CASSHSDPGQGLLAGDDEQYF
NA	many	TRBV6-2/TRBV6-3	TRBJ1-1	TGTGCCAGCAGTCCCTCACCACAGACGGCTTTCTTT	CASSPSPQTAFF
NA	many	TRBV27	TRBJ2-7	TGTGCCAGCAGTTTTCGCATCAGCGGCTCCTACGAGCAGTACTTC	CASSFRISGSYEQYF
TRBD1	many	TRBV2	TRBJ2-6	TGTGCCAGCAGTCATGAAGACAGGGGAAGTTCTGGGGCCAACGTCCTGACTTTC	CASSHEDRGSSGANVLTF
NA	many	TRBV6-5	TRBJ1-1	TGTGCCAGCAGTTATGGCGGGGGTTTGACTGAAGCTTTCTTT	CASSYGGGLTEAFF
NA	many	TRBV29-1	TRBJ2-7	TGCAGCGTTGTATTGAACTACGAGCAGTACTTC	CSVVLNYEQYF
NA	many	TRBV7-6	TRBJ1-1	TGTGCCAGCAGCTTAGGTCAGGGGCCGGGGGGTGACACTGAAGCTTTCTTT	CASSLGQGPGGDTEAFF
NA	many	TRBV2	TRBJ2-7	TGTGCCAGCAGACTCGACAGAACCTACGAGCAGTACTTC	CASRLDRTYEQYF
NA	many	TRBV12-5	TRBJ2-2	TGTGCTAGTGGTTTGAGTATGCGGTTCGGCAGGGACAAGGGGGAGCTGTTTTTT	CASGLSMRFGRDKGELFF
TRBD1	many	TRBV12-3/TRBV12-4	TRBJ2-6	TGTGCCAGCAGGCCGGGACAGGGGAGGGGTGGGGCCAACGTCCTGACTTTC	CASRPGQGRGGANVLTF
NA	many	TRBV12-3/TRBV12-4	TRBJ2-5	TGTGCCAGCAGTTTGGTTCAAGAGACCCAGTACTTC	CASSLVQETQYF
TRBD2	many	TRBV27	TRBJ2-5	TGTGCCAGCAGTCCGCTCGGACTAGCGGGAGAGACCCAGTACTTC	CASSPLGLAGETQYF
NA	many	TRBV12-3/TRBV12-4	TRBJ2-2	TGTGCCAGCAGGAGGACAGCTCAGAACACCGGGGAGCTGTTTTTT	CASRRTAQNTGELFF
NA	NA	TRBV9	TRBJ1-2	TGTGCCAGCAGCGAGAGGAACTATGGCTACACCTTC	CASSERNYGYTF
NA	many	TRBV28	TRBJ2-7	TGTGCCAGCAGTATCAAGGGGCACGAGCAGTACTTC	CASSIKGHEQYF
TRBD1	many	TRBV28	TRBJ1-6	TGTGCCAGCAGAACAGGGGGCCGAAATTCACCCCTCCACTTT	CASRTGGRNSPLHF
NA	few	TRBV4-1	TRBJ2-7	TGCGCCAGCAGCCAAGAGGTAGGACCGAGGCCGATCGAGCAGTACTTC	CASSQEVGPRPIEQYF
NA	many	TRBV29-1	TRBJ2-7	TGCAGCGTTGAGGTGCGGAAGCCTTCCTACGAGCAGTACTTC	CSVEVRKPSYEQYF
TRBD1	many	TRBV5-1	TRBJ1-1	TGCGCCAGCAGCTGGGACAGGAACACTGAAGCTTTCTTT	CASSWDRNTEAFF
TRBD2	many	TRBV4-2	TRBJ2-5	TGTGCCAGCAGCCATGGGACTAGCGGTTTGGGGTGGGGCGAGACCCAGTACTTC	CASSHGTSGLGWGETQYF
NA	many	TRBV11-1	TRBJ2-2	TGTGCCAGCAGCTTAGTCAGAAGAGCTACGAACACCGGGGAGCTGTTTTTT	CASSLVRRATNTGELFF
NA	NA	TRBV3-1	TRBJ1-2	TGTGCCAGCAGCCATGCTTTGGGCTACACCTTC	CASSHALGYTF
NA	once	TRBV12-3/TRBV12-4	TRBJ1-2	TGTGCCAGCAGTCCCGCTGACACGAGCTACACCTTC	CASSPADTSYTF
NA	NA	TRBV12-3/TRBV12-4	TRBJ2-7	TGTGCCAGCAGTTGGGCTTTTGGGAGTTACGAGCAGTACTTC	CASSWAFGSYEQYF
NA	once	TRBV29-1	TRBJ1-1	TGCAGCGTTTCGGGACACGTGTACACTGACGCTTTCTTT	CSVSGHVYTDAFF
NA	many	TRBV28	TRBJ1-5	TGTGCCAGCAGCGGGAATCAGCCCCAGCATTTT	CASSGNQPQHF
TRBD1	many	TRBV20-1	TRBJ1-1	TGCAGTGCTAGAAGGGACAGCTCATCGAACACTGAAGCTTTCTTT	CSARRDSSSNTEAFF
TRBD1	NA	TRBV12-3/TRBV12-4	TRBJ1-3	TGTGCCAGCAGTTTCAGGGGGTCCCCTGGAAACACCATATATTTT	CASSFRGSPGNTIYF
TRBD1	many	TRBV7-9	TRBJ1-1	TGTGCCAGCAGTCAAATACAGGGGTTCGCGGCTTTCTTT	CASSQIQGFAAFF
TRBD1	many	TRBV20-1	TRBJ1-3	TGCAGTGCTAGGACACAGGGGATCGGAAACACCATATATTTT	CSARTQGIGNTIYF
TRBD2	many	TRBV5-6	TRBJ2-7	TGTGCCAGCAACCCCGGGGGGAGGGGACTCTACGAGCAGTACTTC	CASNPGGRGLYEQYF
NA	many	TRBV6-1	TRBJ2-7	TGTGCCAGCAGTGGGGGGACCGTTGTCCTGGGGAAGCAGTACTTC	CASSGGTVVLGKQYF
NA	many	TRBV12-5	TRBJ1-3	TGTGCTAGTGGTTTGGTCCCTGGAAACATCATATATTTT	CASGLVPGNIIYF
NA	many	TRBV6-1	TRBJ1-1	TGTGCCAGCAGACCCAATGTTCCCACTGAAGCTTTCTTT	CASRPNVPTEAFF
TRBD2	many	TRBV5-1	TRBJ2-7	TGCGCCAGCAGCTTTGGGCTAGCGGATGACGGCGAGCAGTACTTC	CASSFGLADDGEQYF